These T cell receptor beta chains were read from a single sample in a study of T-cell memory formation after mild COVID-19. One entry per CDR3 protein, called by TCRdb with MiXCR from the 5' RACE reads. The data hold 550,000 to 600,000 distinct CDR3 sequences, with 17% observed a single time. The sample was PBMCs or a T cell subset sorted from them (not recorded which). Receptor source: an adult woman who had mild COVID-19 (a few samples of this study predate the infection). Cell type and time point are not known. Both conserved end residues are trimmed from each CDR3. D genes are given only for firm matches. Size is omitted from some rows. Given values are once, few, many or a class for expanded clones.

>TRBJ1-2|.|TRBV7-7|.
ASSLGRRGLGSYGYT
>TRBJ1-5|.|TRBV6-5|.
ASSYSQSQPQH
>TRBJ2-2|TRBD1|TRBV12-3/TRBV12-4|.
ASSMDRVAWTGELF
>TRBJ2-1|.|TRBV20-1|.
SADKSYNEQF
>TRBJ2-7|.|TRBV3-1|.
ASSRASVYYEQY
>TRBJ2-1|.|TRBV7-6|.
ASSLVPNSYNEQF
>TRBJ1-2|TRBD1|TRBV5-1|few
ASSLGSGGDPYGYT
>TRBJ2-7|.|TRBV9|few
ASSVGPPLGRIEQY
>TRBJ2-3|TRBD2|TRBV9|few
ASSVRLAGSTDTQY
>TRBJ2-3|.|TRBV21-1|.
ASSPRGDRGSSTDTQY
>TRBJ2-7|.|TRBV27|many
ASSLKSAGSSYEQY
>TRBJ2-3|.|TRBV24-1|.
ATSDVGHTDTQY
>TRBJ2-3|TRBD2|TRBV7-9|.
ASSLAGTSGLTDTQY
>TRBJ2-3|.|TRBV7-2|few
ASSPKGGASEEY
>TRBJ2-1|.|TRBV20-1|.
SARGPPSEASLNEQF
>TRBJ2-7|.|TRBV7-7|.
ASSLLIRRGQIFYEQY
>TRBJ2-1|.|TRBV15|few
ATSRGGGLAENEQF
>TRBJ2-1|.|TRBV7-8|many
ASSLGGSHNEQF
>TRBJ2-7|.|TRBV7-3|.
ASSRTDGYEQY
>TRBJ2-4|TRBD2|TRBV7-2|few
ASSLGTSGGNIQY
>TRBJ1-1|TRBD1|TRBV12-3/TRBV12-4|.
ASSLADRWRAEAF
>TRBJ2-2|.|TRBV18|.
ASSPRDTPTGELF
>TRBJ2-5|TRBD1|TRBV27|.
ASSSGTGGFETQY
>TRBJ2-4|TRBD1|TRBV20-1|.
SARRTDRGAKNIQY
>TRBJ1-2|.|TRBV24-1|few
ATSDATGAIDGYT
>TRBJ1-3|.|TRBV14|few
ASSQDRRQALY
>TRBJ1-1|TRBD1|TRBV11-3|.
ASRLRQGYEAF
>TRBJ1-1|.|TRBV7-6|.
ASSLDGGANTEAF
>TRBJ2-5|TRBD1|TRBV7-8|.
ASSLTTRQGQY
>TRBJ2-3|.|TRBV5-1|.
ASSLVMAGRDTQY